This T cell receptor (beta chain) appears in the sequencing data of a study of shared clonotypes between healthy human individuals (TCRdb year 2020). Describing the broader study: The cohort included three men and a couple of women between 18 and 49 years of age. Per donor, leukapheresis produced somewhere between about 0.94 and 10 billion PBMCs. To estimate repertoire size and how much clonotype sharing occurs between individuals, the study deeply sequenced the blood TCR repertoires of 4 to 6 healthy adults. Different laboratories and diverse techniques were used to prepare libraries and sequence TCR repertoires, to increase sequencing depth and limit assay-specific biases. For each donor, three plates each were used for CD4 naive and CD4 memory, two plates were used for CD8 naive, and one plate was used for CD8 memory. The paper as a whole reports these results and caveats: Sampling was limited to blood, and TCR repertoires in tissue likely differ from TCR repertoires in blood. Compared with non-shared clonotypes, the clonotypes found in all four sorted-subset donors had higher generation probabilities. Pairwise subsampling indicated that sequencing depth was expected to affect the degree of clonotype sharing among donors. Incomplete sequencing was indicated by rarefaction of sorted-subset datasets, despite the large sequencing depth. Larger estimated clonotype richness was generally found for naive subsets than for memory subsets. The small number of donors limited the genetic and exposure-history diversity represented. Sharing across a few donors was observed for around 5% of naive CD4, about 4% of naive CD8, 2% to 2.5% of memory CD4, and over 0.3% of memory CD8 clonotypes.

The donors were healthy, HIV-negative adults with no recently reported acute infections or vaccinations. All donors were Caucasian adults living in Nashville, Tennessee, USA. Magnetic negative selection was used to enrich CD4+ T cells, after which naive cells were positively selected on CD45RA and the negative fraction became the memory subset. Blood was collected by leukapheresis, and PBMCs were isolated by Ficoll-Histopaque density gradient centrifugation and then cryopreserved in liquid nitrogen vapor phase. Purity and quantity of every magnetically sorted T cell population were checked by analytical flow cytometry. Genomic DNA was isolated from each sorted fraction and quantified by UV absorbance on a Nanodrop 2000c. Reading the germline V gene gives CDR1 SGHNT and CDR2 YENEEA. Trimming removed 5 bases from V and 4 bases from J; the gene matches leave 7 bases unexplained. Reading from cysteine to phenylalanine, the CDR3 counts 15 amino acids. Kept here is only the CDR3 DNA, which spans 45 bases and is read in frame from base 1.

About this clone: Its binding antigen is unknown. Base qualities are not at hand, and no much larger clone is one base apart.

Using the deep immunoSEQ assay, TCR CDR3 regions were amplified from genomic DNA by multiplex PCR. Extracted genomic DNA from each cell subset was spread evenly across all wells of several immunoSEQ 96-well plates, with each plate serving as a replicate. For sorted subsets, each replicate PCR was loaded with approximately 200 ng genomic DNA, equivalent to 30,000 or so T cell genomes. Purified libraries were measured with a Qubit 3.0 fluorometer, size-checked on a Bioanalyzer 2100, and measured again with the KAPA Library Quantification kit. A separate single-read 150-cycle Illumina NextSeq 550 flow cell was used to sequence each immunoSEQ 96-well plate. The study's own analysis went as follows. Because the immunoSEQ output held only junctional sequences and lacked quality scores, the filtering could not match the filtering applied to full-length reads. Sequences were annotated with PyIR, a Python wrapper for IgBLAST v1.9, and V/J genes and CDR3 were assigned using IMGT germline references. Reads were filtered out if the reads had weak V/J assignments (E-value above 1e-6), no CDR3, stop codons, out-of-frame junctions, or ambiguous translated residues. V3J clonotypes were defined as sequences sharing an identical inferred V gene, J gene, and CDR3 amino acid sequence. To compute the percentage overlap between repertoires, the number of shared unique clonotypes was divided by the size of the smaller repertoire. Repertoire richness was assessed with RTK rarefaction, the Chao1 estimator, and Recon v2.1 estimates of unobserved clonotypes. OLGA was used to compute generation probabilities for all TCRbeta clonotypes that the gDNA method yielded from several donors. TCRdb stores this immuneACCESS table with in-frame sequences only. Part of the clones is absent; in the studies checked, under half of the shortfall reflects unresolved V genes, and no reason is known for the rest. For V, J and clone size, that table is used; D and trimming come from the DNA. For this sample the table gives hundreds of thousands of clones, of which approximately 73% were detected only once. Around 2% of the sample is held by the ten biggest clonotypes.

This TCR was sampled from a woman in her twenties or thirties in good health. The sequencing input was memory CD4+ T cells sorted from blood. Read against the paper, the sample's cell subset or site label means: CD45RA-negative fraction. The chain was built from TRBV11-3 and TRBJ2-1; 8 bases in between match TRBD2. CDR3 protein: CASSPRSGTYNEQFF. The DNA sequence is given as TGTGCCAGCAGCCCCCGTAGCGGGACTTACAATGAGCAGTTCTTC.